The 13 T cell receptor beta chains below all came from one sample that was sequenced in a study of regulatory T cells in long-lasting Graves disease. As for time point: newly diagnosed GD, antithyroid drugs for less than 3 months. Generation of the TCR library employed RNA extracted from PBMCs. Sequencing libraries for TCR beta were prepared with iRepertoire HTBI primers and Arm-PCR of CDR3 regions. Each CDR3 protein gets one entry after TCRdb re-called the multiplex PCR reads with MiXCR. This table has under 250,000 distinct CDR3 sequences, roughly 19% appearing once. These data were also reused for a study on T cells in Graves' hyperthyroidism and ophthalmopathy.

This specimen was peripheral blood mononuclear cells (PBMCs), taken at new diagnosis, from a patient treated with antithyroid drugs. These receptors were taken from a woman in her 30s with Graves disease.

This clonotype was seen a few times. V gene TRBV4-2 combines with J gene TRBJ2-1, with D possibly TRBD1 on 6 matching bases. In germline, CDR1 is LGHNA, CDR2 YNFKEQ. V was shortened by 0 bases and J by 8 bases, with 17 bases between the two germline ends. This CDR3 is 16 amino acids long. The CDR3 sequence is CASSQDGREGGDEQFF. In DNA, the CDR3 is TGTGCCAGCAGCCAAGATGGTCGAGAAGGGGGAGATGAGCAGTTCTTC.

This clonotype was recorded at least ten times. The gene calls are TRBV28 and TRBJ2-3, with 11 bases identical to TRBD2. V was clipped by 8 bases and J by 6 bases; unmatched bases: 7. CDR1 is MDHEN, CDR2 SYDVKM, per germline. This CDR3 has 14 residues. CDR3 sequence: CASLGLAVLDTQYF. The CDR3 bases are TGTGCCAGCCTGGGACTAGCGGTGCTTGATACGCAGTATTTT.

This clonotype was detected a few times. The chain links TRBV12-3 or TRBV12-4 to TRBJ2-3; 10 bases line up with TRBD2. The CDR3 is made up of 20 amino acids. V trimming: 7 bases; J trimming: 1 base; junction bases outside the gene matches: 20. Here the CDR3 reads CASTPPLGASGGSGTDTQYF. In DNA form, the CDR3 reads TGTGCCAGCACCCCACCCCTTGGGGCTAGCGGGGGCTCTGGCACAGATACGCAGTATTTT.

At least ten counts were recorded for this clonotype. The chain combines TRBV27 with TRBJ1-4; D is possibly TRBD1 (6 bases). V was shortened by 4 bases and J by 4 bases, with 16 bases between the two germline ends. Germline lookup yields CDR1 MNHEY and CDR2 SMNVEV (reference sequence). The CDR3 extends over 16 amino acids. Here the CDR3 DNA reads TGTGCCAGCAGTTCTATCAACAGGGCTTATAATGAAAAACTGTTTTTT. Translation gives CASSSINRAYNEKLFF. Full variable domain (remainder filled in from reference TRBV27 and TRBJ1-4): EAQVTQNPRYLITVTGKKLTVTCSQNMNHEYMSWYRQDPGLGLRQIYYSMNVEVTDKGDVPEGYKVSRKEKRNFPLILESPSPNQTSLYFCASSSINRAYNEKLFFGSGTQLSVL.

This clonotype has a handful of counts. This clone may be a read error of a much larger clone one base away. The chain joins TRBV28 to TRBJ2-7; tentatively, D is TRBD1 or TRBD2 (6 bases each). Germline CDR1 and CDR2: MDHEN and SYDVKM. The CDR3 runs to 12 residues. CDR3 DNA sequence: TGTGCCAGCGGGGGGCTGTGGGTCGAGCAGTGCTTC. Its protein is CASGGLWVEQCF.

This clonotype was counted many times. The gene calls are TRBV7-9 and TRBJ2-4; D ambiguous. V dropped 0 bases and J dropped 0 bases, with 15 bases sitting between them. This CDR3 contains 18 residues. Per germline, CDR1 SEHNR and CDR2 FQNEAQ (reference sequence). The CDR3 loop reads CASSLASPVRLAKNIQYF. CDR3 DNA sequence: TGTGCCAGCAGCTTAGCCTCTCCCGTTCGTTTAGCCAAAAACATTCAGTACTTC.

The sample holds many counts of this clonotype. The chain carries TRBV28 and TRBJ1-5; D unresolved. Between the trimmed V and J ends, which lost 4 bases and 2 bases, there was a span of 15 bases. Per germline, CDR1 MDHEN and CDR2 SYDVKM. This CDR3 is 16 amino acids long. Here the CDR3 DNA reads TGTGCCAGCAGTTCTCTCTTAGGACGCCGCAATCAGCCCCAGCATTTT. Residues: CASSSLLGRRNQPQHF.

The chain has TRBV7-9 and TRBJ1-1, with 7 bases identical to TRBD1. The V gene's germline CDR1 is SEHNR and CDR2 FQNEAQ (reference sequence). The CDR3 length is 16 residues. The ends lost 5 bases at V and 0 bases at J; junction bases unmatched: 9. The CDR3 DNA is TGTGCCAGCAGCGACCGTGGGACAGTCATGAACACTGAAGCTTTCTTT. As protein: CASSDRGTVMNTEAFF.

There are many counts of this clonotype. The genes are TRBV28 and TRBJ2-5, with a tentative D call TRBD1 (5 bases). V lost 3 bases and J 5 bases, leaving 16 bases between the germline ends. The CDR3 runs to 15 residues. In germline, CDR1 is MDHEN, CDR2 SYDVKM. The chain's CDR3 is CASSFRGQGWETQYF. The CDR3 DNA reads TGTGCCAGCAGTTTCCGTGGGCAGGGTTGGGAGACCCAGTACTTC.

This clonotype was recorded many times. This chain joins TRBV9 and TRBJ1-6; TRBD1 might be the D (5 bases). Germline CDR1 and CDR2: SGDLS and YYNGEE. This CDR3 comprises 16 residues. The ends were cut back, 3 bases at V and 9 bases at J, with 19 bases in the middle. CDR3 coding DNA: TGTGCCAGCAGCGCGGGACTCCCGGGATGGGGTTCACCCCTCCACTTT. Residues: CASSAGLPGWGSPLHF.

This chain joins TRBV5-1 and TRBJ2-1; no clear D gene. This CDR3 is 12 amino acids long. V was cut by 0 bases and J by 9 bases, with 7 bases left in between. Per germline, CDR1 SGHRS and CDR2 YFSETQ. CDR3 loop: CASSLETGEQFF. The DNA of the CDR3 is TGCGCCAGCAGCTTGGAGACGGGTGAGCAGTTCTTC.

In its sample, this clonotype was seen many times. The genes are TRBV6-5 and TRBJ1-4; D is unclear. The V gene lost 0 bases and the J gene lost 8 bases, with 4 bases spanning the gap. Germline CDR1 is MNHEY and CDR2 is SVGAGI. The CDR3 spans 12 residues. The CDR3 loop is CASSYSGEKLFF. Written as DNA, the CDR3 is TGTGCCAGCAGTTACTCAGGCGAAAAACTGTTTTTT.

About this clonotype: Given a much more abundant clone one base away, this may be a read error. The chain has TRBV6-1 and TRBJ1-6; the D is unclear. V lost 4 bases and J 7 bases, leaving 20 bases between the germline ends. The CDR3 length is 17 residues. In germline, CDR1 is MNHNS, CDR2 SASEGT. The CDR3 DNA sequence: TGTGCCAGCAGTGGGTGGTTGGAGGAGGCTTTAAATTCACCCCTCCACTTT. It encodes CASSGWLEEALNSPLHF.